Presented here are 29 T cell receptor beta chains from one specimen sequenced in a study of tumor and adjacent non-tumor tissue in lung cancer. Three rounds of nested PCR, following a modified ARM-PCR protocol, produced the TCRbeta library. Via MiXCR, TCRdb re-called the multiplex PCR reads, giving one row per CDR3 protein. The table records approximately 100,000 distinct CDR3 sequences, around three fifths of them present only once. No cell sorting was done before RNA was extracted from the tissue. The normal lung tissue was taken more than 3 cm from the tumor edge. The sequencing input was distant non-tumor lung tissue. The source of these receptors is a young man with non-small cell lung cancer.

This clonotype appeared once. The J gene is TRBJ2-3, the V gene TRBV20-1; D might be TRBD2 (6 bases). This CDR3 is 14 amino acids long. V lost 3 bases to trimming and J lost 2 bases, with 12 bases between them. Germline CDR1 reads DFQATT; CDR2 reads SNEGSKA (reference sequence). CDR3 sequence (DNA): TGCAGTGCTAGGGGACTGAGCGCCACAGATACGCAGTATTTT. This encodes CSARGLSATDTQYF.

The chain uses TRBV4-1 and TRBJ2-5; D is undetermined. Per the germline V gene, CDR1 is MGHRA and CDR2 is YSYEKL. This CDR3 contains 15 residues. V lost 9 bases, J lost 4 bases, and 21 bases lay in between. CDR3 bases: TGCGCCAGTAGGCAAGACCCCGTGACGGGAGAGACCCAGTACTTC. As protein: CASRQDPVTGETQYF.

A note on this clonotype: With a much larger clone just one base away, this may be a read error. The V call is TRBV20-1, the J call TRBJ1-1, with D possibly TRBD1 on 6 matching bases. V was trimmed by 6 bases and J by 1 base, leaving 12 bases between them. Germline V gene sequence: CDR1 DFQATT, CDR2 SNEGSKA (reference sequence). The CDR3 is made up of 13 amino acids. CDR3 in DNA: TGCAGTGCCCGAGGACAGTGGAACACTGAAGCTTTCTTT. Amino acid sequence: CSARGQWNTEAFF.

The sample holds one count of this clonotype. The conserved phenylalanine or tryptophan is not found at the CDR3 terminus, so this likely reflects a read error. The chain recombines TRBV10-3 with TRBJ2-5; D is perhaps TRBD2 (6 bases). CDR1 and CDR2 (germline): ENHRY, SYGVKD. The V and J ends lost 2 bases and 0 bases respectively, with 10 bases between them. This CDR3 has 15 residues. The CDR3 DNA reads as TGTGCCATCAGTGAGGCGGGGCTGTACCAAGAGACCCAGTACTCA. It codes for CAISEAGLYQETQYS.

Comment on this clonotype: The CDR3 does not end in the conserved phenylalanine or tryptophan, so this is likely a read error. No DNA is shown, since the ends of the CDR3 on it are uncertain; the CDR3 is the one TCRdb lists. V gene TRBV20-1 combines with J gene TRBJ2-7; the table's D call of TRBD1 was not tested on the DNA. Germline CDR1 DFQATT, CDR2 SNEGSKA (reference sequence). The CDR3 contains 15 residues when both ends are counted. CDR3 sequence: CSALRHEQGHYERYY.

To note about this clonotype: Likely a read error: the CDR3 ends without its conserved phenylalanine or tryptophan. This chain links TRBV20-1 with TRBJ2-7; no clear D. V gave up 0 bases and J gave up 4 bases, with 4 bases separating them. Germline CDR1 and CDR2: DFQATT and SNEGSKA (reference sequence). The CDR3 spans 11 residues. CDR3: CSARDEYEQYP. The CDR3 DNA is TGCAGTGCTAGAGATGAGTACGAGCAGTACCCC.

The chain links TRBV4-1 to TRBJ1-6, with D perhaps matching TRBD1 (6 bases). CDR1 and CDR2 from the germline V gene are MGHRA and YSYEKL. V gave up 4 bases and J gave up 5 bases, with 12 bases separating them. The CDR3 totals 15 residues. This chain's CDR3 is CASSLQGSDNSPLHF. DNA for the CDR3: TGCGCCAGCAGCCTGCAGGGGTCCGATAATTCACCCCTCCACTTT.

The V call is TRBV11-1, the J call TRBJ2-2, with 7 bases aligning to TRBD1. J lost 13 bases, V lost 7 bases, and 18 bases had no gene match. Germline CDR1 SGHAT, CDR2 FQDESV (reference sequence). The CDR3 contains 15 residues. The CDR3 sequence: CASNKGTGESRVLFF. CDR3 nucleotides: TGTGCCAGCAACAAAGGCACAGGGGAGTCCAGGGTGCTGTTTTTT.

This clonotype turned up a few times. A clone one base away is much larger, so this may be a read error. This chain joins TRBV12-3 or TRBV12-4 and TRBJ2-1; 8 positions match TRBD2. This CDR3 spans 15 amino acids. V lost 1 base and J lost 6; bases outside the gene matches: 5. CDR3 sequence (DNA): TGTGCCAGCAGTTTAGATAGCGGGACTGTCAATGAGCAGTTCTTC. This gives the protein CASSLDSGTVNEQFF.

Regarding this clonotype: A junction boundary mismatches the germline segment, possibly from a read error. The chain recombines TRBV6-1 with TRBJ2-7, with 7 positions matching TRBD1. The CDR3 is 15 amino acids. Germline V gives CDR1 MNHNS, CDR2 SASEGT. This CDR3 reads CPSSREDRAPYAQYF. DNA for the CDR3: TGTCCCAGCAGCCGAGAAGACAGGGCCCCCTACGCGCAGTACTTC.

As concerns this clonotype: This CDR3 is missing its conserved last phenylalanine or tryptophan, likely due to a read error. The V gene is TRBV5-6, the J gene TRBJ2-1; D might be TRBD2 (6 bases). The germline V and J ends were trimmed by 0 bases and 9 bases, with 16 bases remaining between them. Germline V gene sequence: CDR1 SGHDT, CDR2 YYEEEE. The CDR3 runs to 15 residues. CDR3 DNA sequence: TGTGCCAGCAGCTTGGGGGCTTGCGGGAACAGTGAGCAGTTCATC. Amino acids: CASSLGACGNSEQFI.

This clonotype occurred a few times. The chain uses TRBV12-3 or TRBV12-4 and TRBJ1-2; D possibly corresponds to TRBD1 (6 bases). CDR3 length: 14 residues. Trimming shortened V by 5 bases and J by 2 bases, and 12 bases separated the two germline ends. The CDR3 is CASSADSYNYGYTF. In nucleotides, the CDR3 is TGTGCCAGCAGTGCGGACAGCTACAACTATGGCTACACCTTC.

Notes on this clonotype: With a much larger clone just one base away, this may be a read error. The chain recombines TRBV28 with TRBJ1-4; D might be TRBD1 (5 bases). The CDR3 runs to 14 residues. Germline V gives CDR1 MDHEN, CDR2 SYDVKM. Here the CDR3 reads CASTALTDNVKLFF. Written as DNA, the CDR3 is TGTGCCAGCACCGCCCTGACAGATAATGTAAAACTGTTTTTT. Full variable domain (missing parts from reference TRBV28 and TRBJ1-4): DVKVTQSSRYLVKRTGEKVFLECVQDMDHENMFWYRQDPGLGLRLIYFSYDVKMKEKGDIPEGYSVSREKKERFSLILESASTNQTSMYLCASTALTDNVKLFFGSGTQLSVL.

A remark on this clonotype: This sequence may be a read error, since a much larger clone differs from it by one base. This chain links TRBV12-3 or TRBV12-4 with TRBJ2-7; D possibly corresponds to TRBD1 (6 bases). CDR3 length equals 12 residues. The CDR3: CVSRGPGYEQYF. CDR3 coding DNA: TGTGTCAGCAGGGGCCCCGGCTACGAGCAGTACTTC.

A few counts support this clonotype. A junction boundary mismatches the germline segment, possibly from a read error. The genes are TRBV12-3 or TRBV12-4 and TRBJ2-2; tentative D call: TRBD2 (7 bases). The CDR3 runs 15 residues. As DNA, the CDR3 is TGTGCCAGTAGACTTGGGGGGGCTAGCACCGGGAAGCTGTTTTTT. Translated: CASRLGGASTGKLFF.

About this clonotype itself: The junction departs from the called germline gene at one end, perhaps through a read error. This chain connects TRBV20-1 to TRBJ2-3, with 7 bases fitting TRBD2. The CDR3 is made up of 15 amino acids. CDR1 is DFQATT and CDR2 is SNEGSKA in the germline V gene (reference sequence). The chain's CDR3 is CNASYRGSGTDTQYF. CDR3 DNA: TGCAATGCTAGCTACCGCGGGAGTGGGACAGATACGCAGTATTTT.

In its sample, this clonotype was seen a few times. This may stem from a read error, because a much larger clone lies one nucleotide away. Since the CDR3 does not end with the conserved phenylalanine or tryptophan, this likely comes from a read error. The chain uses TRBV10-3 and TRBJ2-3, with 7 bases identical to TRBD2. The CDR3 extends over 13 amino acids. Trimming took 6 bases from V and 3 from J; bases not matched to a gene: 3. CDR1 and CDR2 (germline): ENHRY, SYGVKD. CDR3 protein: CAIRSGTTDTQYS. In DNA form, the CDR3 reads TGTGCCATCAGAAGCGGGACGACAGATACGCAGTATTCT.

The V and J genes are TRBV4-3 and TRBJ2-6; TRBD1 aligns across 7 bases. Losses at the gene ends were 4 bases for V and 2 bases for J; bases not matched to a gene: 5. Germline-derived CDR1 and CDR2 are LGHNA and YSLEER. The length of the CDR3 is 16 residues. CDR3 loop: CASSPSTGTGANVLTF. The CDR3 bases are TGCGCCAGCAGCCCTTCGACAGGGACTGGGGCCAACGTCCTGACTTTC.

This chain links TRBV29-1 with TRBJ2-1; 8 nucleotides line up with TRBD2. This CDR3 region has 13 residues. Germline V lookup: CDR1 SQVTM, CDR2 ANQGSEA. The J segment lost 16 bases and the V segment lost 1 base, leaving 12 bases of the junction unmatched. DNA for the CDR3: TGCAGCGTTGAAGGGACTAGCCTGAATGATCAATTCTTC. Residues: CSVEGTSLNDQFF.

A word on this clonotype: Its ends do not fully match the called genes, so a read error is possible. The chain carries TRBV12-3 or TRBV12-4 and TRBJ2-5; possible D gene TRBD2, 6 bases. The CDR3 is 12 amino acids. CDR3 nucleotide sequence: TGTACCAGCACCTCTGGGACTTTAACCCAGTACTTC. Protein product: CTSTSGTLTQYF.

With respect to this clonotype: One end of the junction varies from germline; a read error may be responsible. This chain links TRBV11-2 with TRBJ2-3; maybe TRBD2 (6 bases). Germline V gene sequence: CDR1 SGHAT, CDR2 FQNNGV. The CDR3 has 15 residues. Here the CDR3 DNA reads TGTACCAGCAACTTAATCCCCGGCGGGGCAGATACGCAGTATTTT. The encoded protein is CTSNLIPGGADTQYF.

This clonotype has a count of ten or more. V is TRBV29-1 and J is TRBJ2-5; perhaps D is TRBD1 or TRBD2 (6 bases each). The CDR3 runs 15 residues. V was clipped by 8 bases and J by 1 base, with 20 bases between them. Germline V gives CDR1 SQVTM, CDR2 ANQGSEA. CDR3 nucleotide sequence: TGCAGCATAGGGGGAGGCCCGCGCATCCAAGAGACCCAGTACTTC. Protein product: CSIGGGPRIQETQYF.

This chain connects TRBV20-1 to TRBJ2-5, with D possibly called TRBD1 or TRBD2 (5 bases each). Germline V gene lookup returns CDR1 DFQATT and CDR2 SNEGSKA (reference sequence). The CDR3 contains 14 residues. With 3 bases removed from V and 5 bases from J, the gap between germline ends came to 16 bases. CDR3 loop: CSASGWGTGETQYF. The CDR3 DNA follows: TGCAGTGCTAGTGGATGGGGGACCGGGGAGACCCAGTACTTC.

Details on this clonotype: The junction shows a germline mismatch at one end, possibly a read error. CDR3 in amino acids: CTSNTERGATTYEQYF. CDR3 DNA sequence: TGTACCAGCAATACCGAACGAGGGGCAACGACCTACGAGCAGTACTTC. This chain joins TRBV6-2 or TRBV6-3 and TRBJ2-7, with D perhaps TRBD1 or TRBD2 (5 bases each). Germline V lookup: CDR1 MNHEY, CDR2 SVGEGT. The CDR3 is made up of 16 amino acids.

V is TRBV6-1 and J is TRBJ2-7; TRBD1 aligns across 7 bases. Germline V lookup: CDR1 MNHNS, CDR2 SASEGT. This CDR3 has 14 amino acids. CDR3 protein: CVVGGGQVSYEQYF. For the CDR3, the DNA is TGTGTCGTAGGAGGTGGACAGGTATCCTACGAGCAGTACTTC.

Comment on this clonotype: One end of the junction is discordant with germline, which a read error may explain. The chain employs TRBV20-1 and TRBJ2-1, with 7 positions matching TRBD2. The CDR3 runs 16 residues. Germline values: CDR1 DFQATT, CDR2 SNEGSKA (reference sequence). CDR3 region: CSAQTSSRSTYNGQFF. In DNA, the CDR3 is TGCAGTGCCCAGACTAGCAGCAGGTCAACCTACAATGGGCAGTTCTTC.

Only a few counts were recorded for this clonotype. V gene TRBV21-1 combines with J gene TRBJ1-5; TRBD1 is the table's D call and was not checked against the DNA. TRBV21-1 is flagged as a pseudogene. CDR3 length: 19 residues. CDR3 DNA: TGTGCCAGCAGCACTTCGCACAAGGGGGGCGACAATAGCAATCAGCCCCAGCATTTT. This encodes CASSTSHKGGDNSNQPQHF.

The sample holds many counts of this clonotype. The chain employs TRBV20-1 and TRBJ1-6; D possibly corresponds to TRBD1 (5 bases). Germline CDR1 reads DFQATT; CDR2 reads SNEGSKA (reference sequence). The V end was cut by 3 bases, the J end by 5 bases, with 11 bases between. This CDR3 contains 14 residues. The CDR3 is CSARPTVNNSPLHF. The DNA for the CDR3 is TGCAGTGCTAGGCCGACAGTGAATAATTCACCCCTCCACTTT.

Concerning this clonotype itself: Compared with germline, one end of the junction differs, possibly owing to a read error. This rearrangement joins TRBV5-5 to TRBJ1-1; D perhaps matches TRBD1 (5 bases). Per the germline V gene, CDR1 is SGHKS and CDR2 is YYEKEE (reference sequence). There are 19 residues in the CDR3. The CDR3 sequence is CTSNPSGLGRKDMNTEAFF. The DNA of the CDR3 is TGTACCAGCAATCCCTCAGGACTTGGTCGAAAGGACATGAACACTGAAGCTTTCTTT.